The 3 T cell receptor beta chains below all came from one sample that was sequenced in a study of cytomegalovirus exposure and HLA in healthy donors. The PCR made use of 60 Vbeta and 13 Jbeta primers. TCRdb keeps only in-frame clones here, not all; method: immunoSEQ multiplex PCR. The repertoire includes some 180,000 clones, around 74% of them detected once, and about 2.7% sits in the top ten. Sequenced: PBMCs. These receptors originate from a male donor in good health and CMV-seronegative.

This clone came up once. The V and J genes are TRBV18 and TRBJ2-7; the match to TRBD2 covers 10 bases. The V segment lost 1 base and the J segment 4 bases; nucleotides outside the gene matches: 4. Germline-derived CDR1 and CDR2 are KGHSH and LQKENI. The CDR3 covers 15 residues. The CDR3: CASSPRASGGYEQYF. The CDR3 DNA reads TGTGCCAGCTCACCACGGGCTAGCGGGGGTTACGAGCAGTACTTC.

This chain joins TRBV9 and TRBJ1-5; D ambiguous. The CDR3 consists of 14 residues. V dropped 4 bases and J dropped 0 bases, with 8 bases sitting between them. Germline-derived CDR1 and CDR2 are SGDLS and YYNGEE. This chain's CDR3 is CASSNGLSNQPQHF. The CDR3 DNA is TGTGCCAGCAGCAATGGCCTTAGCAATCAGCCCCAGCATTTT.

The rearrangement links TRBV28 to TRBJ1-2, with 7 bases aligning to TRBD1. This CDR3 is built from 14 residues. Unmatched junction bases numbered 5, after V lost 6 bases and J lost 1 base. Germline V gene lookup returns CDR1 MDHEN and CDR2 SYDVKM. CDR3 loop: CASRYGTDNYGYTF. DNA for the CDR3: TGTGCCAGCAGGTATGGGACAGATAACTATGGCTACACCTTC.